These 25 T cell receptor beta chains were sequenced from one sample in a study of post-analysis software for immune sequencing data. These TCRs are of unknown antigen specificity. TCR beta libraries were prepared from cDNA with unique molecular identifiers. TCRdb independently ran MiXCR on the PCR reads; one entry per CDR3 protein. The table includes hundreds of thousands of distinct CDR3 sequences, roughly 27% detected once. Study-level points and caveats: When patients were compared with controls, five TRBV segments were more frequent, TRBV5-6, TRBV5-1 and TRBV20-1 among them.

The material sequenced was blood. The source is a girl aged 10 to 17 with multiple sclerosis.

This chain joins TRBV4-1 and TRBJ1-1; 7 nucleotides align to TRBD1. The V segment lost 4 bases and the J segment 2 bases; nucleotides outside the gene matches: 4. Germline CDR1 and CDR2: MGHRA and YSYEKL. This CDR3 is 14 amino acids long. The CDR3 region has the DNA TGCGCCAGCAGCCCCCGGGACAGTAACACTGAAGCTTTCTTT. Translated, it gives CASSPRDSNTEAFF.

V is TRBV15 and J is TRBJ2-5; 9 bases match TRBD2. The CDR3 extends over 15 amino acids. With V trimmed by 0 bases and J by 9 bases, 8 bases remained unmatched. The V gene's germline CDR1 is LNHNV and CDR2 YYDKDF (reference sequence). The CDR3 bases are TGTGCCACCAGCAGAGAGCTCGCTAGCGGGATTCCCCAGTACTTC. As protein: CATSRELASGIPQYF.

This chain links TRBV10-3 with TRBJ2-6, with D possibly TRBD1 on 5 matching bases. V was clipped by 10 bases and J by 0 bases, with 10 bases between them. Per germline, CDR1 ENHRY and CDR2 SYGVKD. The CDR3 covers 14 residues. In nucleotides, the CDR3 is TGTGCCAGTCGACAGTTCTCTGGGGCCAACGTCCTGACTTTC. It translates to CASRQFSGANVLTF.

This clonotype was recorded a few times. The CDR3 is CSAFFPQVYEQYF. The CDR3 bases are TGCAGTGCTTTTTTCCCGCAGGTCTACGAGCAGTACTTC. The rearrangement uses TRBV20-1 and TRBJ2-7, with D hard to call. Germline-derived CDR1 and CDR2 are DFQATT and SNEGSKA (reference sequence). The V end lost 5 bases, the J end lost 3 bases, and 14 bases lay between the germline ends. The CDR3 sequence is 13 residues long.

The genes are TRBV29-1 and TRBJ2-4, with D perhaps matching TRBD1 (6 bases). This CDR3 region has 13 residues. In germline, CDR1 is SQVTM, CDR2 ANQGSEA. Trimming removed 6 bases at V and 14 bases at J, with 23 bases between. The CDR3: CSVSHGSRGKEYF. The CDR3 DNA reads TGCAGCGTAAGCCATGGCAGTAGGGGGAAGGAGTACTTC.

The V call is TRBV28, the J call TRBJ2-1, with TRBD2 as a possible D gene (5 bases). CDR1 MDHEN and CDR2 SYDVKM come from the germline V gene. This CDR3 comprises 13 residues. V lost 7 bases, J lost 5 bases, and 12 bases lay in between. The CDR3 loop is CASINLAHNEQFF. DNA for the CDR3: TGTGCCAGCATAAACCTAGCCCACAATGAGCAGTTCTTC.

The chain uses TRBV5-1 and TRBJ2-7; TRBD2 matches at 14 bases. CDR3 length: 15 amino acids. The ends lost 3 bases at V and 2 bases at J; junction bases unmatched: 1. Germline V lookup: CDR1 SGHRS, CDR2 YFSETQ. Here the CDR3 DNA reads TGCGCCAGCAGCTGGGGACTAGCGGGAGCCTACGAGCAGTACTTC. Protein sequence: CASSWGLAGAYEQYF.

The V and J genes are TRBV3-1 and TRBJ2-1; 9 nucleotides match TRBD2. Germline CDR1 is LGHDT and CDR2 is YNNKEL (reference sequence). The CDR3 spans 15 residues. The J segment lost 9 bases and the V segment lost 2 bases, leaving 8 bases of the junction unmatched. DNA of the CDR3: TGTGCCAGCAGCCAACGGCGCGGGGGGGCTCCTGAGCAGTTCTTC. Residues: CASSQRRGGAPEQFF.

This chain links TRBV20-1 with TRBJ1-5; the match to TRBD1 covers 10 bases. The length of the CDR3 is 14 residues. After removal of 6 bases from V and 6 bases from J, the junction contained 8 bases not matched to a gene. CDR1 is DFQATT and CDR2 is SNEGSKA in the germline V gene (reference sequence). In DNA, the CDR3 is TGCAGTGCCGCCGAGGGACAGGGGAGTCAGCCCCAGCATTTT. Its protein product is CSAAEGQGSQPQHF.

This clonotype appeared a few times. This chain links TRBV4-3 with TRBJ2-7; TRBD1 matches at 9 bases. The trim removed 1 base at V and 0 bases at J, leaving 4 bases unmatched. Germline CDR1 and CDR2: LGHNA and YSLEER. The CDR3 covers 16 residues. CDR3 bases: TGCGCCAGCAGCCAAGCGCGGGACAGGGCCTCCTACGAGCAGTACTTC. Translated: CASSQARDRASYEQYF.

The CDR3 coding sequence is TGTGCCAGCAGTGAACTCTTCTTGGACGTGGCAGGAGCTAACTATGGCTACACCTTC. The encoded protein is CASSELFLDVAGANYGYTF. The rearrangement joins TRBV6-1 to TRBJ1-2; no clear D. Deletions cut 2 bases from V and 0 bases from J, with 22 bases between. CDR1 is MNHNS and CDR2 is SASEGT in the germline V gene. The CDR3 is made up of 19 amino acids.

The chain links TRBV3-1 to TRBJ2-2; no clear D. Germline CDR1 LGHDT, CDR2 YNNKEL (reference sequence). The CDR3 runs to 12 residues. V shed 0 bases and J shed 8 bases, with 4 bases lying between them. This CDR3 reads CASSQELGELFF. The CDR3 DNA is TGTGCCAGCAGCCAAGAGCTGGGGGAGCTGTTTTTT.

This chain joins TRBV5-1 and TRBJ1-5; D unresolved. Deletions cut 0 bases from V and 6 bases from J, with 13 bases between. This CDR3 has 15 amino acids. Germline values: CDR1 SGHRS, CDR2 YFSETQ. The CDR3 DNA follows: TGCGCCAGCAGCTTGGCCCCGGGGTTCGGTCAGCCCCAGCATTTT. Its protein product is CASSLAPGFGQPQHF. The variable domain in full, completed from reference TRBV5-1 and TRBJ1-5, reads KAGVTQTPRYLIKTRGQQVTLSCSPISGHRSVSWYQQTPGQGLQFLFEYFSETQRNKGNFPGRFSGRQFSNSRSEMNVSTLELGDSALYLCASSLAPGFGQPQHFGDGTRLSIL.

The chain employs TRBV6-5 and TRBJ2-7; 7 bases agree with TRBD1. CDR3 length: 14 amino acids. With 6 bases clipped from V and 2 bases from J, the junction kept 7 bases outside the gene matches. The germline gives CDR1 MNHEY, CDR2 SVGAGI. The CDR3 is CASRDRRRTYEQYF. The CDR3 bases are TGTGCCAGCAGGGACAGGAGAAGAACCTACGAGCAGTACTTC.

This clonotype was counted at least ten times. The rearrangement joins TRBV29-1 to TRBJ2-1; no clear D gene. From germline, CDR1 is SQVTM and CDR2 ANQGSEA. V lost 0 bases and J lost 0, with 15 bases in between. The CDR3 sequence is 17 residues long. CDR3 DNA sequence: TGCAGCGTTGAAGACCTGACAAGGTTCTCCTCCTACAATGAGCAGTTCTTC. Translated, it gives CSVEDLTRFSSYNEQFF.

This clonotype was seen more than once but under ten times. The V and J genes are TRBV5-1 and TRBJ1-2; D is undetermined. Deletions cut 3 bases from V and 4 bases from J, with 10 bases between. The germline V gene has CDR1 SGHRS and CDR2 YFSETQ. CDR3 length: 13 amino acids. The CDR3 sequence is CASSSDVFYGYTF. In DNA, the CDR3 is TGCGCCAGCAGCTCGGATGTCTTCTATGGCTACACCTTC.

The chain carries TRBV29-1 and TRBJ2-1; TRBD2 matches 7 bases. Germline values: CDR1 SQVTM, CDR2 ANQGSEA. J lost 6 bases, V lost 6 bases, and 14 bases had no gene match. The CDR3 is made up of 15 amino acids. CDR3 DNA sequence: TGCAGCGTCCTGTTTAGGGACTACGGGCCCAATGAGCAGTTCTTC. Protein: CSVLFRDYGPNEQFF.

The chain joins TRBV7-8 to TRBJ2-2; no firm D call. Germline-derived CDR1 and CDR2 are SGHVS and FQNEAQ. V shed 2 bases and J shed 0 bases, with 16 bases lying between them. This CDR3 has 18 residues. CDR3 coding DNA: TGTGCCAGCAGCTTACTACGTGTCGCAGGTCCGAACACCGGGGAGCTGTTTTTT. Protein: CASSLLRVAGPNTGELFF.

This chain connects TRBV5-1 to TRBJ2-5, with TRBD1 matching over 12 bases. V dropped 4 bases and J dropped 3; count of bases not matched to a gene: 4. Germline assignment: CDR1 SGHRS and CDR2 YFSETQ. The CDR3 is 15 residues long. The CDR3 here is CASSHGTGGEETQYF. CDR3 coding DNA: TGCGCCAGCAGCCACGGGACAGGGGGCGAAGAGACCCAGTACTTC.

Notes on this clonotype: A read error may produce the germline difference seen at one junction end. The genes are TRBV9 and TRBJ2-3; D might be TRBD1 or TRBD2, each matching 5 bases. The CDR3 is 16 residues long. Germline values: CDR1 SGDLS, CDR2 YYNGEE. In DNA, the CDR3 is TGTGCCAGCAGCCCACAATTGGGGGACGGCACAGATATGCAGTATTTT. It codes for CASSPQLGDGTDMQYF.

This clonotype was seen a handful of times. The V gene is TRBV29-1, the J gene TRBJ1-1; unclear D gene. V lost 7 bases to trimming and J lost 0 bases, with 15 bases between them. Germline V CDR1 and CDR2: SQVTM, ANQGSEA. The CDR3 covers 14 residues. CDR3 sequence: CSASGQIMNTEAFF. The CDR3 DNA reads TGCAGCGCAAGCGGTCAGATTATGAACACTGAAGCTTTCTTT.

This clonotype has a handful of counts. This chain links TRBV20-1 with TRBJ1-2; TRBD1 aligns across 8 bases. The CDR3 totals 12 residues. J gave up 8 bases and V 6 bases, and 8 bases lay outside the gene matches. Germline V lookup: CDR1 DFQATT, CDR2 SNEGSKA (reference sequence). Here the CDR3 DNA reads TGCAGTGCCCAGGGGGCAGGTCGGGGCTACACCTTC. Residues: CSAQGAGRGYTF.

The CDR3 loop is CSARDLGGGTSYNEQFF. The CDR3 region has the DNA TGCAGTGCTAGAGATCTGGGGGGCGGGACTTCCTACAATGAGCAGTTCTTC. The chain combines TRBV20-1 with TRBJ2-1; possibly TRBD1 or TRBD2 for D (6 bases each). Germline loops: CDR1 DFQATT, CDR2 SNEGSKA (reference sequence). There are 17 residues in the CDR3. V was shortened by 0 bases and J by 1 base, with 16 bases between the two germline ends.

The rearrangement links TRBV12-3 or TRBV12-4 to TRBJ1-2; D remains unclear. Trimming stripped 5 bases from V and 4 bases from J, with 5 bases between. This CDR3 spans 11 amino acids. The CDR3 is CASSRGYGYTF. DNA of the CDR3: TGTGCCAGCAGTCGGGGCTATGGCTACACCTTC.

J is TRBJ1-1 and V is TRBV20-1; TRBD1 aligns across 10 bases. This CDR3 spans 14 amino acids. The V and J ends lost 4 bases and 3 bases, in that order; junction bases with no gene match: 5. Per germline, CDR1 DFQATT and CDR2 SNEGSKA (reference sequence). In nucleotides, the CDR3 is TGCAGTGCTATCAGGACAGGGGGGGACACTGAAGCTTTCTTT. Amino acid sequence: CSAIRTGGDTEAFF.